A selection of T cell receptor beta chains follows, all from one sample in a study of blood T cell repertoires in COVID-19. Libraries were prepared by immunoSEQ multiplex PCR; TCRdb keeps only in-frame clonotypes and omits some of them. The table includes hundreds of thousands of clones, approximately 89% detected once. The sequenced material came from peripheral blood. The receptors stem from a woman younger than 45 with COVID-19, enrolled during active disease. Both conserved end residues are part of each CDR3. D genes are given only for firm matches. The size entry is marked missing in some rows and otherwise reads once, few, many or a size class.

CDR3,DNA,length,size,V,J,D
CASSRGANTGELFF,TGTGCCAGCTCGCGGGGGGCGAACACCGGGGAGCTGTTTTTT,14,.,TRBV7-2,TRBJ2-2,TRBD2
CASSPIGTGRYNEQFF,TGTGCCAGCAGCCCTATCGGAACAGGGCGCTACAATGAGCAGTTCTTC,16,.,TRBV7-8,TRBJ2-1,.
CASKTGTLRGETQYF,TGTGCCAGCAAAACCGGGACACTACGTGGAGAGACCCAGTACTTC,15,.,TRBV11-3,TRBJ2-5,.
CATSEGQTNQPQHF,TGTGCCACCAGTGAGGGACAGACTAATCAGCCCCAGCATTTT,14,.,TRBV24-1,TRBJ1-5,TRBD1
CASSSPPREVYNEQFF,TGTGCCAGCAGTTCCCCCCCACGGGAGGTCTACAATGAGCAGTTCTTC,16,.,TRBV6-2/TRBV6-3,TRBJ2-1,TRBD2
CASSLRGSNQPQHF,TGTGCCAGCAGCCTAAGGGGCAGCAATCAGCCCCAGCATTTT,14,.,TRBV3-1/TRBV3-2,TRBJ1-5,.
CASSLRGGGGTSQETQYF,TGTGCCAGCAGCCTACGGGGTGGCGGGGGCACGTCTCAAGAGACCCAGTACTTC,18,.,TRBV7-9,TRBJ2-5,.
CASSDRRGTEAFF,TGTGCCAGCAGTGACCGTCGAGGCACTGAAGCTTTCTTT,13,.,TRBV25-1,TRBJ1-1,.
CASSIQGLGHSNQPQHF,TGTGCCAGTAGTATCCAGGGATTGGGGCATAGCAATCAGCCCCAGCATTTT,17,.,TRBV19,TRBJ1-5,.
CASRGDRENTF,TGTGCCAGCAGAGGGGACAGGGAGAACACCTTC,11,.,TRBV11-2,TRBJ1-2,TRBD1
CASSYEGGYGYTF,TGTGCCAGCAGTTACGAAGGGGGCTATGGCTACACCTTC,13,few,TRBV6-5,TRBJ1-2,.
CASSVDRGRNEKLFF,TGCGCCAGCAGCGTTGACAGGGGCCGTAATGAAAAACTGTTTTTT,15,.,TRBV5-1,TRBJ1-4,TRBD1
CASSQAGLAGFFNEQFF,TGTGCCAGCAGCCAGGCGGGACTAGCCGGTTTCTTCAATGAGCAGTTCTTC,17,.,TRBV14,TRBJ2-1,TRBD2
CSASSASGRTDTQYF,TGCAGTGCTAGTTCGGCTAGCGGCCGCACAGATACGCAGTATTTT,15,.,TRBV20-1,TRBJ2-3,TRBD2
CASSIRGGGRAAFNEQFF,TGTGCCAGTAGTATCCGTGGGGGCGGGAGGGCCGCCTTCAATGAGCAGTTCTTC,18,.,TRBV19,TRBJ2-1,TRBD2
CASSHQGGGSKNIQYF,TGTGCCAGCAGTCACCAGGGGGGTGGTTCCAAAAACATTCAGTACTTC,16,once,TRBV27,TRBJ2-4,.
CASSPGYNEQFF,TGTGCCAGCAGTCCCGGTTACAATGAGCAGTTCTTC,12,.,TRBV12-3/TRBV12-4,TRBJ2-1,.
CASSPGFETSGRGSGELFF,TGTGCCAGCAGCCCAGGCTTTGAGACTAGCGGGAGAGGTTCCGGGGAGCTGTTTTTT,19,.,TRBV14,TRBJ2-2,TRBD2
CASSSGLAGYNEQFF,TGTGCTAGCAGCTCTGGACTAGCGGGCTACAATGAGCAGTTCTTC,15,.,TRBV7-7,TRBJ2-1,TRBD2
CASRGSAGGGYNEQFF,TGTGCCAGCAGAGGTTCAGCGGGAGGGGGGTACAATGAGCAGTTCTTC,16,.,TRBV9,TRBJ2-1,TRBD2
CASRQQSNTEAFF,TGTGCCAGCAGACAACAGTCGAACACTGAAGCTTTCTTT,13,.,TRBV6-6,TRBJ1-1,.
CASSSSGGGSYEQYF,TGTGCCAGCAGCTCGAGCGGCGGGGGCTCCTACGAGCAGTACTTC,15,.,TRBV7-2,TRBJ2-7,TRBD2
CASSFSYGGGDTGELFF,TGTGCCAGCAGTTTCTCGTATGGGGGAGGGGATACCGGGGAGCTGTTTTTT,17,.,TRBV28,TRBJ2-2,TRBD2
CASSLGGASPYGYTF,TGTGCCAGCAGCTTAGGTGGGGCCAGCCCGTATGGCTACACCTTC,15,.,TRBV7-2,TRBJ1-2,.
CSVGTGPYNEQFF,TGCAGCGTGGGGACAGGGCCCTACAATGAGCAGTTCTTC,13,.,TRBV29-1,TRBJ2-1,TRBD1
CASSAGHPGDTQYF,TGTGCCAGCAGCGCGGGACACCCCGGAGATACGCAGTATTTT,14,.,TRBV9,TRBJ2-3,.
CASSFMGQTGRDQNIQYF,TGTGCCAGCAGCTTCATGGGACAAACAGGTCGGGACCAAAACATTCAGTACTTC,18,.,TRBV5-5,TRBJ2-4,.
CASSSSGTSGYNEQFF,TGCGCCAGCAGCTCCTCCGGGACTAGCGGTTACAATGAGCAGTTCTTC,16,.,TRBV5-1,TRBJ2-1,TRBD2
CATERANRGRNSPLHF,TGTGCCACCGAAAGGGCGAACAGGGGAAGGAATTCACCCCTCCACTTT,16,.,TRBV6-6,TRBJ1-6,TRBD1
CASSLQEGLSTDTQYF,TGTGCCAGCAGCTTACAAGAGGGTTTATCCACAGATACGCAGTATTTT,16,.,TRBV7-2,TRBJ2-3,.
CAIPQPLGQGNTEAFF,TGTGCCATACCCCAGCCCCTTGGACAGGGTAACACTGAAGCTTTCTTT,16,.,TRBV10-3,TRBJ1-1,TRBD1